The T cell receptor beta chain under discussion was sequenced for a study of identical twins. Study results and caveats: Rather than following the same donors, the conclusions depended on cross-sectional statistical analysis.

This clonotype was seen a few times. The antigen is unknown. TCRdb re-called the 5' RACE reads with MiXCR, one entry per CDR3 protein. The table has hundreds of thousands of distinct CDR3 sequences, 21% seen once; the top ten hold 4.3%. V lost 5 bases to trimming and J lost 9 bases; unmatched junction nucleotides: 9. In germline, CDR1 is SGHTA, CDR2 FQGNSA. The CDR3 contains 15 residues. In addition, the sample was reused for a study of T cells expressing NK-cell markers. From that report: The CD3+CD56-NKG2C+ fraction was also led by these clonotypes in several donors.

The clonotype comes from a woman aged 18-29 years in good health. This chain connects TRBV7-2 to TRBJ2-1; 11 nucleotides align to TRBD2. The sample taken for sequencing was PBMCs. The CDR3 DNA sequence: TGTGCCAGCAGCCCGGGACTAGCGGCCGGAGGTGAGCAGTTCTTC. It encodes CASSPGLAAGGEQFF. Variable domain in full (rest from reference TRBV7-2 and TRBJ2-1): GAGVSQSPSNKVTEKGKDVELRCDPISGHTALYWYRQSLGQGLEFLIYFQGNSAPDKSGLPSDRFSAERTGGSVSTLTIQRTQQEDSAVYLCASSPGLAAGGEQFFGPGTRLTVL.